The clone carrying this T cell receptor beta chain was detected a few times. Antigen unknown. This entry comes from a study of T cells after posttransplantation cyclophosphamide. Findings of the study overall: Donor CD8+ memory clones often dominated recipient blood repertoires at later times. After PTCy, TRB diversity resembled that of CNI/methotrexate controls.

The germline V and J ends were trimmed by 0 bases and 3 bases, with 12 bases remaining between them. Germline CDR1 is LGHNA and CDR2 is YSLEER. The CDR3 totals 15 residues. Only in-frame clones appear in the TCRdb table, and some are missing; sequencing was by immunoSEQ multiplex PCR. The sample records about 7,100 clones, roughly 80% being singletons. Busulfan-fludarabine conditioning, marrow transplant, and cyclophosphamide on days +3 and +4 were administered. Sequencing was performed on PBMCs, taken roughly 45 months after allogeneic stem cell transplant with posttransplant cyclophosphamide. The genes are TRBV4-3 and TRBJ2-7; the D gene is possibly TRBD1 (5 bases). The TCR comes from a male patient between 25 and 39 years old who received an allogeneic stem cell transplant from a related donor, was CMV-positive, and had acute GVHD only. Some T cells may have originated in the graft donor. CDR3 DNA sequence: TGCGCCAGCAGCCAAGAATGGGGCACCCTCTACGAGCAGTACTTC. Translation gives CASSQEWGTLYEQYF.